This T cell receptor (beta chain) was profiled in a study of blood T cell repertoires in COVID-19. The overall study: Samples representing acute and convalescent COVID-19 were sourced from the United States, Italy and Spain. Sample material is recorded as cDNA or gDNA derived from T cells, B-cell-depleted T cells, or PBMCs.

Followed over time, Seattle patients had been enrolled while infection was active. CDR3 size: 12 residues. Looked up from germline, CDR1 is MNHNY and CDR2 is SVGAGI (reference sequence). The V end was cut by 7 bases, the J end by 7 bases, with 13 bases between. Original processing notes: Amplification from reference gene primers served as the basis for estimated nucleated cell counts. The data were produced by immunoSEQ multiplex PCR, yet TCRdb's version contains in-frame clones alone and is incomplete. Clonal size and the V and J genes are those of that table, whereas D and trimming came from the DNA. This table holds under 300,000 clones, 85% to 95% found once.

This TCR was sampled from a man aged 25-45 years with COVID-19, enrolled during active disease. This rearrangement joins TRBV6-6 to TRBJ1-2; TRBD1 might be the D (5 bases). The specimen was peripheral blood. CDR3 DNA: TGTGCCAGCACGACAGCGATGAGTGGCTACACCTTC. This translates into CASTTAMSGYTF.